This T cell receptor (beta chain) is from a study of T-cell reconstitution after alpha-beta-depleted transplantation in children. It was with unique molecular identifiers that the TCRbeta library was prepared. One entry per CDR3 protein, called by TCRdb with MiXCR from the PCR reads. The repertoire includes hundreds of thousands of distinct CDR3 sequences, 10% to 15% of them detected once, and roughly 0.84% sits in the top ten. CDR1 and CDR2 (germline): SGHRS, YFSETQ. V was clipped by 0 bases and J by 0 bases, with 8 bases between them. The CDR3 covers 15 residues. Findings of the study overall: Alpha-beta T cells about two months after transplant reportedly derived from several hundred expanded graft clones. T-cell counts and diversity at one year following transplant were attributed mainly to newly produced T cells. Surviving recipient T cells and thymic progenitors accounted for the high day-60 TCRbeta diversity observed in some patients.

This clonotype occurred many times. As yet, its antigen is unknown. The chain uses TRBV5-1 and TRBJ2-3; D might be TRBD2 (5 bases). Here the sequenced sample was PBMCs, taken before TCRalphabeta/CD19-depleted stem cell transplant. The sequence was obtained from a girl aged 2-10 years with congenital amegakaryocytic thrombocytopenia, due to receive a stem cell transplant. The DNA for the CDR3 is TGCGCCAGCAGCTTGGGAGGCGGGAGCACAGATACGCAGTATTTT. Encoded protein: CASSLGGGSTDTQYF.